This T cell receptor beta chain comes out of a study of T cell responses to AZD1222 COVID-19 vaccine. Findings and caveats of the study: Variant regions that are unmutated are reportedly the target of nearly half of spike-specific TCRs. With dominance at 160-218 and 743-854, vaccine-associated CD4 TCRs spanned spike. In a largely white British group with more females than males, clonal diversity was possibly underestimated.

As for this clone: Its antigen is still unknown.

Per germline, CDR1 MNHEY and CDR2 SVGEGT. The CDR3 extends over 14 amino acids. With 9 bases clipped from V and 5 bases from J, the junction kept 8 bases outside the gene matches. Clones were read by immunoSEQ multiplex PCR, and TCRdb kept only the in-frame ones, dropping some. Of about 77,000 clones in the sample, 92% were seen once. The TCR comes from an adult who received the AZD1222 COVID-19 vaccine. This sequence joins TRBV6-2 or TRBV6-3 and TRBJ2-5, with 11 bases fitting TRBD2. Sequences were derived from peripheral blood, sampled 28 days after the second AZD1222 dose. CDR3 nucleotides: TGTGCCAGTAGTAGCGGGAGGGCCCGGGAGACCCAGTACTTC. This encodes CASSSGRARETQYF.